This T cell receptor (beta chain) was identified in a study of cytomegalovirus exposure and HLA in healthy donors. Study as a whole: As an earlier analysis found, roughly 180 million T cells yielded over 95 million unique TCR beta sequences. From donors who were HLA-typed, an early data release held 80 million or so unique TCRs. Study outcomes and limitations: Some highly shared sequence variants likely arose as a pipeline artifact. The study put 150 or so TCR beta chains on its list as cytomegalovirus-associated.

This clone was seen only a few times. The antigen is undetermined. The PCR had 60 Vbeta and 13 Jbeta primers. The table came from immunoSEQ multiplex PCR; TCRdb's copy has only in-frame clones and leaves some out. This sample yields fewer than 150,000 clones, of which around three quarters are seen a single time; roughly 3.7% belongs to the top ten. This CDR3 has 15 amino acids. Trimming took off 2 bases at V and 4 bases at J, with 11 bases between the two ends. Germline V gene data show CDR1 as LNHDA and CDR2 as SQIVND (reference sequence). The sequenced material came from PBMCs. The TCR originated in a human donor in good health. The gene calls are TRBV19 and TRBJ2-2; D is undetermined. CDR3 in DNA: TGTGCCAGTAGTATATCAGTTGGTGCCACCGGGGAGCTGTTTTTT. Encoded protein: CASSISVGATGELFF.